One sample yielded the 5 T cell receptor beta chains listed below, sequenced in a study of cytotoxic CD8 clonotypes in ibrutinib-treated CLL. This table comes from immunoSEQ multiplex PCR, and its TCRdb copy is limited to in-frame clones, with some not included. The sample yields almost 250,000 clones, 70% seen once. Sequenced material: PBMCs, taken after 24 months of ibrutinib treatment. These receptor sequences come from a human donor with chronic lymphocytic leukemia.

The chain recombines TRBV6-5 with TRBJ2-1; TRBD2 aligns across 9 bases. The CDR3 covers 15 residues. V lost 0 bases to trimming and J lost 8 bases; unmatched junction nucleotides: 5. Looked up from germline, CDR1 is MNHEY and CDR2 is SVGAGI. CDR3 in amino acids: CASSYSGGRADEQFF. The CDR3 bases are TGTGCCAGCAGTTACTCGGGCGGGAGGGCCGATGAGCAGTTCTTC.

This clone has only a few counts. The CDR3 region has the DNA TGTGCCAGCAGCCAAGATTGGGGCGGCTACACCTTC. This codes for CASSQDWGGYTF. The chain employs TRBV9 and TRBJ1-2, with D tentatively TRBD1 (5 bases). Trimming cost V 4 bases and J 8 bases, with 12 bases left between them. Germline V gene sequence: CDR1 SGDLS, CDR2 YYNGEE. The CDR3 totals 12 residues.

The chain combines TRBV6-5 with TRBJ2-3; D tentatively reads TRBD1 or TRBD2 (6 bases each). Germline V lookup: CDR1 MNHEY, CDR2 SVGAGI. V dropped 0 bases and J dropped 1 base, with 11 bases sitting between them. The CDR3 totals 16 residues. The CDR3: CASSYSGGPRTDTQYF. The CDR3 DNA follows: TGTGCCAGCAGTTACTCGGGGGGCCCTCGCACAGATACGCAGTATTTT.

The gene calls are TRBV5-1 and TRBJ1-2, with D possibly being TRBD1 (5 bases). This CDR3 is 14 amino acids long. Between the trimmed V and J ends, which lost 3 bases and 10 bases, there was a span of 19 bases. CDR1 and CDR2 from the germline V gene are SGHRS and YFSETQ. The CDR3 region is CASSWGEVRAPYTF. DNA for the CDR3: TGCGCCAGCAGCTGGGGCGAGGTTCGGGCCCCCTACACCTTC. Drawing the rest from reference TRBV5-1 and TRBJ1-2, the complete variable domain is KAGVTQTPRYLIKTRGQQVTLSCSPISGHRSVSWYQQTPGQGLQFLFEYFSETQRNKGNFPGRFSGRQFSNSRSEMNVSTLELGDSALYLCASSWGEVRAPYTFGSGTRLTVV.

CDR3: CASSAGVPLHNEQFF. The CDR3 DNA reads TGTGCCAGCAGCGCCGGAGTTCCCCTGCACAATGAGCAGTTCTTC. This sequence joins TRBV9 and TRBJ2-1; D gene uncertain. Deletions cut 3 bases from V and 5 bases from J, with 15 bases between. Germline CDR1 is SGDLS and CDR2 is YYNGEE. CDR3 length equals 15 residues.